This T cell receptor beta chain was profiled in a study of T cell responses to AZD1222 COVID-19 vaccine. Overall study findings and caveats: Donors were mostly white British, more females; clonal diversity possibly underestimated.

Assay used: immunoSEQ multiplex PCR; TCRdb lists only in-frame clones, some missing. Counted here are some 130,000 clones, 89% occurring once; the ten biggest clones make up roughly 6%. Germline V gene data show CDR1 as SGHAT and CDR2 as FQNNGV. The V segment lost 5 bases and the J segment 7 bases; nucleotides outside the gene matches: 3. The CDR3 spans 14 residues. With respect to this clone: Its specificity is unknown.

The V gene is TRBV11-2, the J gene TRBJ1-4; 11 nucleotides line up with TRBD1. The TCR comes from an adult in good health. Sequencing used peripheral blood, obtained on day 0 of AZD1222 vaccination. This chain's CDR3 is CASSRGQGAEKLFF. In DNA, the CDR3 is TGTGCCAGCAGCCGCGGACAGGGGGCTGAAAAACTGTTTTTT. The variable domain in full, completed from reference TRBV11-2 and TRBJ1-4, reads EAGVAQSPRYKIIEKRQSVAFWCNPISGHATLYWYQQILGQGPKLLIQFQNNGVVDDSQLPKDRFSAERLKGVDSTLKIQPAKLEDSAVYLCASSRGQGAEKLFFGSGTQLSVL.